This T cell receptor (beta chain) was retrieved from a study of T-cell reconstitution after alpha-beta-depleted transplantation in children. Unique molecular identifiers were incorporated when the TCRbeta library was constructed. TCRdb independently ran MiXCR on the PCR reads; one entry per CDR3 protein. This sample has 200,000 to 300,000 distinct CDR3 sequences, with 9.5% to 15% found just once. Note on this clonotype: A much larger clone lies a single base off, so this may be a read error.

CDR1 and CDR2 (germline): MDHEN, SYDVKM. The CDR3 length is 14 residues. This sequence originates from a human donor who donated a stem cell graft to a child with acute lymphoblastic leukemia. The chain employs TRBV28 and TRBJ2-3; TRBD2 aligns across 9 bases. The sample here was PBMCs from the stem cell graft donor, taken from the stem cell graft. Written as DNA, the CDR3 is TGTGCCACCAGTTTAAGACTAGCGGCAGATACGCAGTATTTT. It is translated as CATSLRLAADTQYF.